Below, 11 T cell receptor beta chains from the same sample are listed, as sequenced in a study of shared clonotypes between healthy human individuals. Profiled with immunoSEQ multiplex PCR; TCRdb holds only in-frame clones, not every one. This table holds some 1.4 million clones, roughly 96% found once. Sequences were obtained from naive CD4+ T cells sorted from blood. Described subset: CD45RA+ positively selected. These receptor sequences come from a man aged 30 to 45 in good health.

The CDR3 region has the DNA TGTGCCAGCAGCGTAGAGGGGACAGGCCAACAAGAGACCCAGTACTTC. Encoded protein: CASSVEGTGQQETQYF. V usage is TRBV9 and J usage is TRBJ2-5, with 8 bases lining up with TRBD1. The CDR3 runs 16 residues. In germline, CDR1 is SGDLS, CDR2 YYNGEE. V lost 0 bases to trimming and J lost 2 bases; unmatched junction nucleotides: 6.

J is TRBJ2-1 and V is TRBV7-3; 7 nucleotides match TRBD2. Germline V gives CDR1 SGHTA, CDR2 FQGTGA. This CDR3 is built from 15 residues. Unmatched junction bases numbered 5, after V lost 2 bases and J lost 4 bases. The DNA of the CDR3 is TGTGCCAGCAGCTTATTAGGCGGGGGTTACAATGAGCAGTTCTTC. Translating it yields CASSLLGGGYNEQFF.

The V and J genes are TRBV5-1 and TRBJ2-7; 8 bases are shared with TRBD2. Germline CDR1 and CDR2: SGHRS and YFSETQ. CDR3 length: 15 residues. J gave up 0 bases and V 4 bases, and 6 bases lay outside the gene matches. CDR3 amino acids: CASSRPSGGSYEQYF. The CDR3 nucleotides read TGCGCCAGCAGCCGCCCCAGCGGGGGCTCCTACGAGCAGTACTTC. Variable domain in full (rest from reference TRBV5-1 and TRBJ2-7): KAGVTQTPRYLIKTRGQQVTLSCSPISGHRSVSWYQQTPGQGLQFLFEYFSETQRNKGNFPGRFSGRQFSNSRSEMNVSTLELGDSALYLCASSRPSGGSYEQYFGPGTRLTVT.

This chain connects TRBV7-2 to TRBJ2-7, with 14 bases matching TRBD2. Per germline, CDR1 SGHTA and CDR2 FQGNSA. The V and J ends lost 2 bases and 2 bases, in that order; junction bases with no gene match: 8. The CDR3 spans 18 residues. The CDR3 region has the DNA TGTGCCAGCAGCTTATCCCTCCCGACTAGCGGGAGGGCCTACGAGCAGTACTTC. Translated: CASSLSLPTSGRAYEQYF.

In nucleotides, the CDR3 is TGTGCCAGTAGTATAGATCAGAGGTACGAGCAGTACTTC. Its translation is CASSIDQRYEQYF. The V and J genes are TRBV19 and TRBJ2-7; no clear D gene. The CDR3 runs 13 residues. V was cut by 0 bases and J by 4 bases, with 7 bases left in between. Looked up from germline, CDR1 is LNHDA and CDR2 is SQIVND (reference sequence).

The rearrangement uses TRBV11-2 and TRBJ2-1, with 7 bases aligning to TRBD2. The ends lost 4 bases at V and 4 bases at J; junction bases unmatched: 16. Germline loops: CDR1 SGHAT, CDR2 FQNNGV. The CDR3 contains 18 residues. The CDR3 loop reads CASSSIYRDYSPYNEQFF. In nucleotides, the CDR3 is TGTGCCAGCAGCTCAATTTACCGGGACTACAGTCCTTACAATGAGCAGTTCTTC.

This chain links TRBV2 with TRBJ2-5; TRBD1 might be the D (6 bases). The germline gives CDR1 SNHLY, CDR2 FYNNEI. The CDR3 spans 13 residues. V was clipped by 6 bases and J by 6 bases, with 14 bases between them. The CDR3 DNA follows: TGTGCCAGCAGCCCAATACAGGGAAAGACCCAGTACTTC. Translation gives CASSPIQGKTQYF.

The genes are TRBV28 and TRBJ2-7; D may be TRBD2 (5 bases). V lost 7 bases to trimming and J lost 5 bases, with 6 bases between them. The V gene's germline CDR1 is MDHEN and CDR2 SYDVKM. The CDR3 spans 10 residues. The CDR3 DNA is TGTGCCAGCATCGGGAACGAGCAGTACTTC. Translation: CASIGNEQYF.

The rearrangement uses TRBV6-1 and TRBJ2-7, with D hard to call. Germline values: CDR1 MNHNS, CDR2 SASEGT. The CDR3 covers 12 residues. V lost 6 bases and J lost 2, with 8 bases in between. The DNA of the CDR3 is TGTGCCAGCAGGCGCCGGCCCTACGAGCAGTACTTC. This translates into CASRRRPYEQYF.

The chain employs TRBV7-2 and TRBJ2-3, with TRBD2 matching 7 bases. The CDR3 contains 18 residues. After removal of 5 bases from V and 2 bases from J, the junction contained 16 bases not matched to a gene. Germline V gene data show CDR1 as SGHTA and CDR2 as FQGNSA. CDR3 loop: CASSLGGPKASVTDTQYF. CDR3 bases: TGTGCCAGCAGCCTGGGAGGGCCAAAGGCCAGTGTCACAGATACGCAGTATTTT.

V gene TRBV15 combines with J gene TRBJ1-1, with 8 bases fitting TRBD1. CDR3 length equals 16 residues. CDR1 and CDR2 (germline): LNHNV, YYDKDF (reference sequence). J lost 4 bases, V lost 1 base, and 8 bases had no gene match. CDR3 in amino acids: CATSRGSGGLGTEAFF. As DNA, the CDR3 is TGTGCCACCAGCAGAGGGTCAGGGGGCTTAGGCACTGAAGCTTTCTTT.